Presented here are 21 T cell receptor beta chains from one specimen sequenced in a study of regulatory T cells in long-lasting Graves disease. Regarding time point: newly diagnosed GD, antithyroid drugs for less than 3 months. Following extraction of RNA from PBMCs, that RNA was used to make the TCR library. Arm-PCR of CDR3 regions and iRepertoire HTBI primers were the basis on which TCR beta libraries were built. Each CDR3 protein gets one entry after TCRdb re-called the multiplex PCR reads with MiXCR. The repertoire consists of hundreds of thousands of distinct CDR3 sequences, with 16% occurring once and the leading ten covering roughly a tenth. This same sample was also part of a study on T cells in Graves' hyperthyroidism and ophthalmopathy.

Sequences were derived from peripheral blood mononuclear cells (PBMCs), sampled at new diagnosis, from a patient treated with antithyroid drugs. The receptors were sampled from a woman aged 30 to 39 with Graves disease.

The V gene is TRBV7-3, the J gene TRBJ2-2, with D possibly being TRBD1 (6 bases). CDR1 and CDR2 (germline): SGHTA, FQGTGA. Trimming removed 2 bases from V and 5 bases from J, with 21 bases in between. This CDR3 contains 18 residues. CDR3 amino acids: CASSLVAADLRGTGELFF. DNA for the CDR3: TGTGCCAGCAGCTTAGTGGCGGCAGATTTAAGGGGGACCGGGGAGCTGTTTTTT.

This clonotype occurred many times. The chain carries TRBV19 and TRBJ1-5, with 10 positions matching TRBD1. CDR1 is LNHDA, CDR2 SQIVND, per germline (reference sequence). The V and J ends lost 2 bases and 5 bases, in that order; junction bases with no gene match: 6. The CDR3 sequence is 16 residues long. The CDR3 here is CASSIWDRGRDQPQHF. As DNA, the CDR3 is TGTGCCAGTAGTATATGGGACAGGGGTAGGGATCAGCCCCAGCATTTT. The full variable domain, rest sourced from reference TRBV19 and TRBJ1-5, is DGGITQSPKYLFRKEGQNVTLSCEQNLNHDAMYWYRQDPGQGLRLIYYSQIVNDFQKGDIAEGYSVSREKKESFPLTVTSAQKNPTAFYLCASSIWDRGRDQPQHFGDGTRLSIL.

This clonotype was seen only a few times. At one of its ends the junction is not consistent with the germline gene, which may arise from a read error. The CDR3 DNA reads as TGTGCCAGCAGCTGGACGACTAGCGGCAATGAGCAGTTCTTC. Its translation is CASSWTTSGNEQFF. The genes are TRBV5-1 and TRBJ2-1; 9 nucleotides agree with TRBD2. This CDR3 spans 14 amino acids. Germline CDR1 and CDR2: SGHRS and YFSETQ.

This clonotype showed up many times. CDR3 DNA sequence: TGCAGTGCTAAGATCTTTAGCGGGAGGGCCTACAATGAGCAGTTCTTC. Translated: CSAKIFSGRAYNEQFF. The V call is TRBV20-1, the J call TRBJ2-1; 11 bases align to TRBD2. The V gene's germline CDR1 is DFQATT and CDR2 SNEGSKA (reference sequence). V was pared by 4 bases and J by 2 bases, with 7 bases of the junction left unmatched. There are 16 residues in the CDR3.

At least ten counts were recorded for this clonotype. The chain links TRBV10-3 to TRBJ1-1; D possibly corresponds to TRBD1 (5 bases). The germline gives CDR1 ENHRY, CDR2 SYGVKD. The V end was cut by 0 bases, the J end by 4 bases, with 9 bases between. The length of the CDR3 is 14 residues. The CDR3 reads CAISESGGFTEAFF. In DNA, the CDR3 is TGTGCCATCAGTGAGTCGGGGGGGTTCACTGAAGCTTTCTTT.

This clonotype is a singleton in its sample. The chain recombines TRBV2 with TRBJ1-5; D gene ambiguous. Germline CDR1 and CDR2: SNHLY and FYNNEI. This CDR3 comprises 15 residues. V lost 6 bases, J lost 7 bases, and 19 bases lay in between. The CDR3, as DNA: TGTGCCAGCAGCCCGTCTTCCAGGAGAGGACAGCCCCAGCATTTT. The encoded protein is CASSPSSRRGQPQHF.

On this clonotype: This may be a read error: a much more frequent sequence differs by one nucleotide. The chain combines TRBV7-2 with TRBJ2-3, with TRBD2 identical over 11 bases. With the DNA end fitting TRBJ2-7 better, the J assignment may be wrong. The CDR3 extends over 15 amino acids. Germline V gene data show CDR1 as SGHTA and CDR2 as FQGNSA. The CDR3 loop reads CANSPSGLAAVEQYF. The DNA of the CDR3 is TGTGCCAACAGCCCCTCGGGACTAGCGGCCGTCGAGCAGTACTTC.

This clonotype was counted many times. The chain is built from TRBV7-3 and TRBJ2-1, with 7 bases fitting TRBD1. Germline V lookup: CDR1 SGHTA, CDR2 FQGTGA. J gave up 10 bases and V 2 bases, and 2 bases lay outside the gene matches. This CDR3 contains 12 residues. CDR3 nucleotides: TGTGCCAGCAGCTTACCCAGGGGGGAGCAGTTCTTC. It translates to CASSLPRGEQFF.

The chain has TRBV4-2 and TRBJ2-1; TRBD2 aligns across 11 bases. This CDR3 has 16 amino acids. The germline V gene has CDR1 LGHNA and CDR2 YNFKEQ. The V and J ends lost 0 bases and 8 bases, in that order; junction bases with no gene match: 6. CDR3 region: CASSQDRLAGPDEQFF. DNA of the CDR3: TGTGCCAGCAGCCAAGATCGACTAGCGGGACCCGATGAGCAGTTCTTC.

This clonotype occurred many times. The CDR3 loop is CASSSGLSTNEKLFF. The DNA for the CDR3 is TGTGCCAGCAGCTCAGGACTTTCAACTAATGAAAAACTGTTTTTT. V is TRBV11-2 and J is TRBJ1-4; D is unresolved. This CDR3 has 15 amino acids. Between the trimmed V and J ends, which lost 4 bases and 0 bases, there was a span of 9 bases. The germline gives CDR1 SGHAT, CDR2 FQNNGV.

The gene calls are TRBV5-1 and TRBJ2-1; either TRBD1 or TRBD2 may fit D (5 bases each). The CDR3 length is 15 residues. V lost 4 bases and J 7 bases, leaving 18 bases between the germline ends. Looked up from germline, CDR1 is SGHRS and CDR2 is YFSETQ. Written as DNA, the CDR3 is TGCGCCAGCAGCCCGGGGACGGTCGCTCCAAATGAGCAGTTCTTC. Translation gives CASSPGTVAPNEQFF.

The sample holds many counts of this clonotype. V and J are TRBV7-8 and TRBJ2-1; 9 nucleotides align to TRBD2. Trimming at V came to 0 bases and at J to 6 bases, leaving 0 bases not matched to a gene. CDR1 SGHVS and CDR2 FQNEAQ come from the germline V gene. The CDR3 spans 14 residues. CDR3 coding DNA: TGTGCCAGCAGCTTAGCGCGGGGGGGCAATGAGCAGTTCTTC. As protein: CASSLARGGNEQFF.

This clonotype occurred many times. The CDR3 spells CASSLSGRVYEQYF. CDR3 nucleotide sequence: TGTGCCAGCAGTTTGTCGGGCAGGGTGTACGAGCAGTACTTC. V usage is TRBV27 and J usage is TRBJ2-7; the D gene is possibly TRBD1 (5 bases). Germline V gene data show CDR1 as MNHEY and CDR2 as SMNVEV (reference sequence). This CDR3 has 14 amino acids. The V end lost 3 bases, the J end lost 4 bases, and 13 bases lay between the germline ends.

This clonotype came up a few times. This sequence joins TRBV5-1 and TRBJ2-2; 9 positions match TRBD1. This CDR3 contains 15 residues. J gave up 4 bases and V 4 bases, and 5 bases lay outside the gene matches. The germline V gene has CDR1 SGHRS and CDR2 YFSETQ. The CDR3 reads CASSNPGQGTGELFF. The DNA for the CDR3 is TGCGCCAGCAGCAACCCGGGACAGGGCACCGGGGAGCTGTTTTTT.

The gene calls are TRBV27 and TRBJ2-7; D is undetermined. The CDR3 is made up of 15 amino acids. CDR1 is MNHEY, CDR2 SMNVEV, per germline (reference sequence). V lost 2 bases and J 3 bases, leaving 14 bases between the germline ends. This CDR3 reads CASSLNTGLSYEQYF. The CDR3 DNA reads TGTGCCAGCAGTTTAAATACGGGTCTAAGCTACGAGCAGTACTTC.

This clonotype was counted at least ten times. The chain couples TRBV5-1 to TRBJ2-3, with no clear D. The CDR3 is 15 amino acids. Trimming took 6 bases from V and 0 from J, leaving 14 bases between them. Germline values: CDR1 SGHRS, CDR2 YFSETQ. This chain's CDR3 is CASKATRASTDTQYF. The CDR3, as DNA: TGCGCCAGCAAGGCTACCAGAGCTAGCACAGATACGCAGTATTTT.

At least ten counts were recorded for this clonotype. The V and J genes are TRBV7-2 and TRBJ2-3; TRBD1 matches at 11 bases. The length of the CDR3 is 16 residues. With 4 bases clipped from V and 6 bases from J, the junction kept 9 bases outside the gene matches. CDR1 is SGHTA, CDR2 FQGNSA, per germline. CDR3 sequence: CASSSFGQGAYDTQYF. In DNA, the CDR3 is TGTGCCAGCAGCTCATTCGGACAGGGGGCTTATGATACGCAGTATTTT.

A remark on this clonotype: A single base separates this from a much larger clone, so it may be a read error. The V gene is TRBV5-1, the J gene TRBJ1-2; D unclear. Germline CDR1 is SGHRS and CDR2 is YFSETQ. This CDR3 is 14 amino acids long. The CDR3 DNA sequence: TGCGCCAGCAGCTTCGTGGCAGTCGGTGACGGCTGCACCTTC. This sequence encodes CASSFVAVGDGCTF.

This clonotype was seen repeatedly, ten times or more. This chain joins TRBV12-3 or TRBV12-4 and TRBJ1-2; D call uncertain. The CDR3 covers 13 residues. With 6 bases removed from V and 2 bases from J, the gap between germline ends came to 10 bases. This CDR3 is CASSPGRNYGYTF. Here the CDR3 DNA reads TGTGCCAGCAGCCCTGGACGGAACTATGGCTACACCTTC.

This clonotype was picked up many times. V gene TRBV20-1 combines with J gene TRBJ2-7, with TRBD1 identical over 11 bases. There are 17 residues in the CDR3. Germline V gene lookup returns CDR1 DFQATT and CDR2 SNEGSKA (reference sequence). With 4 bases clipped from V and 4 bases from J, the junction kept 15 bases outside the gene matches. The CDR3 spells CSAIPTLRDRGIYEQYF. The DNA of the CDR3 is TGCAGTGCTATACCCACTCTCCGGGACAGGGGGATATACGAGCAGTACTTC.

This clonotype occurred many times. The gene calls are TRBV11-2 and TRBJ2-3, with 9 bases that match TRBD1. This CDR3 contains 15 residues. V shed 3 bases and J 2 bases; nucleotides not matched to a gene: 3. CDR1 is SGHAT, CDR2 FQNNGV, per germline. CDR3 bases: TGTGCCAGCAGCTTCACAGGGGGCCCCACAGATACGCAGTATTTT. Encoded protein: CASSFTGGPTDTQYF. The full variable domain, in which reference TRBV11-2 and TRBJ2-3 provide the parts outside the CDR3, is EAGVAQSPRYKIIEKRQSVAFWCNPISGHATLYWYQQILGQGPKLLIQFQNNGVVDDSQLPKDRFSAERLKGVDSTLKIQPAKLEDSAVYLCASSFTGGPTDTQYFGPGTRLTVL.